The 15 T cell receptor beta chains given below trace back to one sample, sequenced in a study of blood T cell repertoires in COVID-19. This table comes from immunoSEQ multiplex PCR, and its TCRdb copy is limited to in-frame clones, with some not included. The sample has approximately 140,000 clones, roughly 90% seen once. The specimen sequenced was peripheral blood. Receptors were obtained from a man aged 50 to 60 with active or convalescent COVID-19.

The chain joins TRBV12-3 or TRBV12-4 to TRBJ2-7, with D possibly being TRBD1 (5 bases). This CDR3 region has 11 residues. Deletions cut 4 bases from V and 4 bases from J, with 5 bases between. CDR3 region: CASSSGYEQYF. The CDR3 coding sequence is TGTGCCAGCAGTTCAGGGTACGAGCAGTACTTC.

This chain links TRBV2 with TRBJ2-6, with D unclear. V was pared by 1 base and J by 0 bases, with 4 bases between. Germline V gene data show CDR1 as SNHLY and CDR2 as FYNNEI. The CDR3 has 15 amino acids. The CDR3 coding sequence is TGTGCCAGCAGTGAAGATAGCTCTGGGGCCAACGTCCTGACTTTC. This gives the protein CASSEDSSGANVLTF.

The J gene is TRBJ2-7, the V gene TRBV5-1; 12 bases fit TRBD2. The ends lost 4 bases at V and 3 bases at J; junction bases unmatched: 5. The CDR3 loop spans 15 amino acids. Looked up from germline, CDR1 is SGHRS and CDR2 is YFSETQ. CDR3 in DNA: TGCGCCAGCAGCGAGGGACTAGCGGGTATCTACGAGCAGTACTTC. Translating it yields CASSEGLAGIYEQYF.

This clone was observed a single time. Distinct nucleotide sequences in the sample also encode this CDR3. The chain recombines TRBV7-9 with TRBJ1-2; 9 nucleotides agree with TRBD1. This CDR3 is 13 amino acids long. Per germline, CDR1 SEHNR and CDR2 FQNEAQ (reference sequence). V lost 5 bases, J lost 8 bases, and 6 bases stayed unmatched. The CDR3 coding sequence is TGTGCCAGCAGCCCTGGACAGGGGTACGGCTACACCTTC. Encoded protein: CASSPGQGYGYTF. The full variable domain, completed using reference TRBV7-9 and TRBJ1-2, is DTGVSQNPRHKITKRGQNVTFRCDPISEHNRLYWYRQTLGQGPEFLTYFQNEAQLEKSRLLSDRFSAERPKGSFSTLEIQRTEQGDSAMYLCASSPGQGYGYTFGSGTRLTVV.

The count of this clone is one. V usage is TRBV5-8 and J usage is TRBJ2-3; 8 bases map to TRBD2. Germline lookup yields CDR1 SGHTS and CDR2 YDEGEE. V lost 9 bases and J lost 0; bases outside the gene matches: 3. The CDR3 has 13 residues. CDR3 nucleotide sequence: TGTGCCAAGCGGGGGACTAGCACAGATACGCAGTATTTT. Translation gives CAKRGTSTDTQYF.

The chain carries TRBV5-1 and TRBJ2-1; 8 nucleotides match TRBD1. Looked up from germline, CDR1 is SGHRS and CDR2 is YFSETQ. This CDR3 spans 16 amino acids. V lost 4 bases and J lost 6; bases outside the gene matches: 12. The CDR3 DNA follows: TGCGCCAGCAGCACACAACAGGGGGGATCCATCAATGAGCAGTTCTTC. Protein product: CASSTQQGGSINEQFF.

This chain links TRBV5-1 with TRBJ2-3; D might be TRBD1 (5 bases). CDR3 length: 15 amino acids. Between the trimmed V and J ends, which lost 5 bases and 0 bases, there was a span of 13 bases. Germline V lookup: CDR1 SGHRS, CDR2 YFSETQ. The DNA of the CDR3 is TGCGCCAGCAGTACTTTAGGGGCAAGCACAGATACGCAGTATTTT. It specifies CASSTLGASTDTQYF.

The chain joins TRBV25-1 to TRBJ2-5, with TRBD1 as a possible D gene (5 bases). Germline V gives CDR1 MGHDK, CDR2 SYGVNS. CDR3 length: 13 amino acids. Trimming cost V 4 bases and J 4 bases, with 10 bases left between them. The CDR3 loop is CASSAPGSETQYF. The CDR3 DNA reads TGTGCCAGCAGTGCCCCAGGGTCAGAGACCCAGTACTTC.

Here the CDR3 reads CASSYTGTSGGGEQFF. CDR3 DNA sequence: TGTGCCAGCAGTTACACCGGGACTAGCGGGGGTGGTGAGCAGTTCTTC. V and J are TRBV6-5 and TRBJ2-1; 14 nucleotides match TRBD2. The germline gives CDR1 MNHEY, CDR2 SVGAGI. The CDR3 runs 16 residues. The trim removed 2 bases at V and 9 bases at J, leaving 6 bases unmatched.

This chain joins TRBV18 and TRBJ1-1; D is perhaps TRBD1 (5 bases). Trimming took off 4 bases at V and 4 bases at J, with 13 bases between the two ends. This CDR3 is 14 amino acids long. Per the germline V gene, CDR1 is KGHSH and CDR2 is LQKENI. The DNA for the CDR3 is TGTGCCAGCTCACTCAGTGGGGGGGGCACTGAAGCTTTCTTT. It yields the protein CASSLSGGGTEAFF.

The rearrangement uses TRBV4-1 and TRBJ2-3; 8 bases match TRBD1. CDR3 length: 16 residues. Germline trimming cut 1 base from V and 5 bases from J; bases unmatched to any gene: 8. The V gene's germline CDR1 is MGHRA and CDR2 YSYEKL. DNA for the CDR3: TGCGCCAGCAGCCAAGCACCGGACAGGGCAAGAGATACGCAGTATTTT. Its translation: CASSQAPDRARDTQYF.

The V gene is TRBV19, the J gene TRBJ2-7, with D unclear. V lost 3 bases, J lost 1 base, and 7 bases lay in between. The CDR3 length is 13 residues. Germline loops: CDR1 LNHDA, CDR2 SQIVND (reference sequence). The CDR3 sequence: CASSITPSYEQYF. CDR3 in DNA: TGTGCCAGTAGTATCACACCGTCCTACGAGCAGTACTTC.

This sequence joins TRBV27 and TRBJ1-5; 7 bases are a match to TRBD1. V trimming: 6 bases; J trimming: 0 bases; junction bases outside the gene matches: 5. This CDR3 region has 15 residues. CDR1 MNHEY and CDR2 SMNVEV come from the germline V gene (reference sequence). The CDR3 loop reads CASSDRVYSNQPQHF. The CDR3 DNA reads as TGTGCCAGCAGCGACAGGGTGTATAGCAATCAGCCCCAGCATTTT.

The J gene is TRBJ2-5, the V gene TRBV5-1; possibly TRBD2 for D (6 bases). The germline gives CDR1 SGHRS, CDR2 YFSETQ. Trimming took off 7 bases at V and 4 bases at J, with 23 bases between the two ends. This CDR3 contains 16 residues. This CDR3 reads CASGLQFSVSGETQYF. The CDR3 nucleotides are TGCGCCAGCGGACTACAATTCAGCGTGAGTGGAGAGACCCAGTACTTC.

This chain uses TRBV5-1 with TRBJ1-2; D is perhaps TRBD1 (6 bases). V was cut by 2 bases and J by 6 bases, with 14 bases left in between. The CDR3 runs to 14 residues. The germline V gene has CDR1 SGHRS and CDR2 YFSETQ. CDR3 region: CASSLRQAEDGYTF. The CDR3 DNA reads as TGCGCCAGCAGCTTAAGACAGGCCGAGGATGGCTACACCTTC.